A selection of T cell receptor beta chains follows, all from one sample in a study of T cell responses to AZD1222 COVID-19 vaccine. Only in-frame clones appear in the TCRdb table, and some are missing; sequencing was by immunoSEQ multiplex PCR. The data hold about 140,000 clones, with 80% to 95% observed a single time. Sequencing used peripheral blood, obtained on day 0 of AZD1222 vaccination. These receptors came from an adult in good health. The CDR3 runs from the conserved cysteine through the conserved F or W. The order of the fields is CDR3 protein, J gene, V gene, clone size. The size of a clone is reported for some rows only, either as once, few or many, or as a class for expanded clones.

cdr3_aa: CASTLVGGNEQFF
j_call: TRBJ2-1
v_call: TRBV7-2
clone_size: .

cdr3_aa: CASSQEIGQGGNTIYF
j_call: TRBJ1-3
v_call: TRBV3-1/TRBV3-2
clone_size: .

cdr3_aa: CASSLVGGRTTDTQYF
j_call: TRBJ2-3
v_call: TRBV5-1
clone_size: .

cdr3_aa: CATSRAQGGSPLHF
j_call: TRBJ1-6
v_call: TRBV15
clone_size: once

cdr3_aa: CASSLLTGENEAFF
j_call: TRBJ1-1
v_call: TRBV7-9
clone_size: .

cdr3_aa: CASSPGPEGNQPQHF
j_call: TRBJ1-5
v_call: TRBV4-1
clone_size: .

cdr3_aa: CASSYAGADEKLFF
j_call: TRBJ1-4
v_call: TRBV27
clone_size: .

cdr3_aa: CASSQAGTQNTEAFF
j_call: TRBJ1-1
v_call: TRBV11-2
clone_size: .

cdr3_aa: CASSQRLAGGDEQFF
j_call: TRBJ2-1
v_call: TRBV11-2
clone_size: .

cdr3_aa: CASSFGGSSYEQYF
j_call: TRBJ2-7
v_call: TRBV7-9
clone_size: .

cdr3_aa: CASTGGISGANVLTF
j_call: TRBJ2-6
v_call: TRBV2
clone_size: .

cdr3_aa: CASSQDGTSYEQYF
j_call: TRBJ2-7
v_call: TRBV4-2
clone_size: .

cdr3_aa: CASSIRRANYGYTF
j_call: TRBJ1-2
v_call: TRBV19
clone_size: .

cdr3_aa: CASSSDSSNEKLFF
j_call: TRBJ1-4
v_call: TRBV5-1
clone_size: .

cdr3_aa: CASSLGDRDGDKFHRYGYTF
j_call: TRBJ1-2
v_call: TRBV5-1
clone_size: .

cdr3_aa: CASSLVGVTETQYF
j_call: TRBJ2-5
v_call: TRBV5-1
clone_size: .

cdr3_aa: CASSQRGGHPDGYTF
j_call: TRBJ1-2
v_call: TRBV4-2
clone_size: few

cdr3_aa: CASSLFDSYNEQFF
j_call: TRBJ2-1
v_call: TRBV5-1
clone_size: .

cdr3_aa: CASSLAGNNEQFF
j_call: TRBJ2-1
v_call: TRBV5-1
clone_size: .

cdr3_aa: CASSLGGRYNSPLHF
j_call: TRBJ1-6
v_call: TRBV5-4
clone_size: .

cdr3_aa: CASSPDRTSVRYF
j_call: TRBJ2-3
v_call: TRBV5-4
clone_size: .

cdr3_aa: CSASSGLAGVGTQYF
j_call: TRBJ2-3
v_call: TRBV20-1
clone_size: .

cdr3_aa: CASSFGGGEYF
j_call: TRBJ2-7
v_call: TRBV28
clone_size: .

cdr3_aa: CASRRGVEQYF
j_call: TRBJ2-7
v_call: TRBV27
clone_size: .

cdr3_aa: CATSDSGNTGELFF
j_call: TRBJ2-2
v_call: TRBV24-1
clone_size: .

cdr3_aa: CSVRSGYGYTF
j_call: TRBJ1-2
v_call: TRBV29-1
clone_size: .